This T cell receptor (beta chain) was identified in a study of shared clonotypes between healthy human individuals. Overall study: The people who gave samples were a couple of women and three men aged 18 to 49. The study, taken as a whole, reports: Non-shared clonotypes showed lower generation probabilities than clonotypes common to all four donors. Blood was the only sampled material, and tissue repertoires likely differ. Naive CD4 clonotypes overlapped across a few donors at roughly 5%.

The CDR3 has 12 residues. CDR1 SNHLY and CDR2 FYNNEI come from the germline V gene. The germline V and J ends were trimmed by 10 bases and 8 bases, with 15 bases remaining between them. Data came from immunoSEQ multiplex PCR; TCRdb stores just in-frame clones and leaves some out. The table lists roughly 1 million clones, approximately 70% of them singletons, with roughly 1.5% in the top ten. Worth noting for this clone: The antigen is unknown.

The V gene is TRBV2, the J gene TRBJ2-1, with D unresolved. Sequenced material: memory CD4+ T cells sorted from blood. Subset in this sample: CD45RA-negative fraction. The TCR comes from a man between 18 and 35 years old in good health. The CDR3 DNA reads TGTGCCATAAGTTACCTTGGAGATGAGCAGTTCTTC. Translation gives CAISYLGDEQFF.